The T cell receptor (beta chain) under discussion was sequenced for a study of PD-L1 blockade in urothelial cancer. This clone was counted a few times. Looked up from germline, CDR1 is SGHTS and CDR2 is YDEGEE. V was pared by 0 bases and J by 4 bases, with 8 bases between. This CDR3 has 14 residues. TCRdb keeps only in-frame clones here, not all; method: immunoSEQ multiplex PCR. The sample lists about 52,000 clones, around three quarters seen once, with more than 3.5% in the top ten. This sequence joins TRBV5-8 and TRBJ2-1, with a tentative D call TRBD2 (5 bases). Sequenced material: PBMCs, taken around atezolizumab (anti-PD-L1) treatment. The receptor was derived from a man between 65 and 85 years old with urothelial cancer. This CDR3 reads CASSLAGLYNEQFF. Written as DNA, the CDR3 is TGTGCCAGCAGCTTGGCTGGACTGTACAATGAGCAGTTCTTC.